This TCR beta chain was captured in a study of technical replicates of blood from a handful of donors. Some clones are missing from TCRdb's copy, which holds only in-frame ones; the method was immunoSEQ multiplex PCR. The sample consists of around 29,000 clones, approximately 94% of them appearing once. V lost 4 bases and J lost 7; bases outside the gene matches: 6. CDR3 length equals 13 residues. Germline CDR1 is SGDLS and CDR2 is YYNGEE. The chain employs TRBV9 and TRBJ2-7, with 9 nucleotides matching TRBD1. The source of this sequence is a human donor in good health. Some clones in this sample may be carry-over from other donors' samples. The sample comprised PBMCs. In DNA form, the CDR3 reads TGTGCCAGCAGCCCGAGGGACAGGGTTGAGCAGTACTTC. It encodes CASSPRDRVEQYF.